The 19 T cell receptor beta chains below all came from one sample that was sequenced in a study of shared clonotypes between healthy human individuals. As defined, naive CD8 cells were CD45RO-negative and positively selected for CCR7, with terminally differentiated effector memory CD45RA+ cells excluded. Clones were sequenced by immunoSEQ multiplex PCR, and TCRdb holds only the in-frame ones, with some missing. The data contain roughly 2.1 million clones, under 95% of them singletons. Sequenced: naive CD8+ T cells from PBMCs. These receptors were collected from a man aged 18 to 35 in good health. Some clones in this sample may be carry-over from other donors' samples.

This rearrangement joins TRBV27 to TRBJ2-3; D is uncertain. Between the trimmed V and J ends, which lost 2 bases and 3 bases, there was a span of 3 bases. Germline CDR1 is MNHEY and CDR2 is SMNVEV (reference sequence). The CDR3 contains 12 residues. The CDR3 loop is CASSLRTDTQYF. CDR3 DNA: TGTGCCAGCAGTTTACGGACAGATACGCAGTATTTT.

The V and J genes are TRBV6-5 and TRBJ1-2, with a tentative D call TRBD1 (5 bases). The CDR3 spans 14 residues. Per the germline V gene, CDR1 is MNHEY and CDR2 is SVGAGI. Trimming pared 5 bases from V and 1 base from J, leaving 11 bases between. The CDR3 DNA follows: TGTGCCAGCAGTCCGCCGGGGGGTAACTATGGCTACACCTTC. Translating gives CASSPPGGNYGYTF.

DNA for the CDR3: TGTGCCAGCAGCGCCCAAAGTTCCAAAGCGTTCTACGAGCAGTACTTC. Translated, it gives CASSAQSSKAFYEQYF. V and J are TRBV7-9 and TRBJ2-7; no definite D call. This CDR3 spans 16 amino acids. V lost 5 bases, J lost 3 bases, and 20 bases lay in between. Germline V gives CDR1 SEHNR, CDR2 FQNEAQ (reference sequence).

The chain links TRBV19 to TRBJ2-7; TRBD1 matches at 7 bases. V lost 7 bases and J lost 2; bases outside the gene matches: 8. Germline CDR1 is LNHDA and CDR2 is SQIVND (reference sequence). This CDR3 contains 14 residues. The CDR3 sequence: CASKETGSTYEQYF. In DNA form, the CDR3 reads TGTGCCAGTAAAGAGACAGGGTCAACCTACGAGCAGTACTTC. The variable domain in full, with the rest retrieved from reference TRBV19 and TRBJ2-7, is DGGITQSPKYLFRKEGQNVTLSCEQNLNHDAMYWYRQDPGQGLRLIYYSQIVNDFQKGDIAEGYSVSREKKESFPLTVTSAQKNPTAFYLCASKETGSTYEQYFGPGTRLTVT.

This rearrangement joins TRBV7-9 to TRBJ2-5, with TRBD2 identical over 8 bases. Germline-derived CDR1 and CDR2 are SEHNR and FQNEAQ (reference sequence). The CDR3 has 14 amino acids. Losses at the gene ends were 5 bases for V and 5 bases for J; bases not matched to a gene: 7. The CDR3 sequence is CASSSPQREETQYF. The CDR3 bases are TGTGCCAGCAGCAGCCCTCAGCGGGAGGAGACCCAGTACTTC.

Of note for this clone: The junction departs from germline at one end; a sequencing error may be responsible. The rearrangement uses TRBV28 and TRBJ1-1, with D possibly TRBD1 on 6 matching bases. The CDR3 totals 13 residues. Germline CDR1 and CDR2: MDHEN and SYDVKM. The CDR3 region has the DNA TGTGCCAGCTGGGGGCGGGGGAACGCTGAAGCTTTCTTT. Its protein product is CASWGRGNAEAFF. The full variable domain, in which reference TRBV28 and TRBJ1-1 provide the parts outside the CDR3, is DVKVTQSSRYLVKRTGEKVFLECVQDMDHENMFWYRQDPGLGLRLIYFSYDVKMKEKGDIPEGYSVSREKKERFSLILESASTNQTSMYLCASWGRGNAEAFFGQGTRLTVV.

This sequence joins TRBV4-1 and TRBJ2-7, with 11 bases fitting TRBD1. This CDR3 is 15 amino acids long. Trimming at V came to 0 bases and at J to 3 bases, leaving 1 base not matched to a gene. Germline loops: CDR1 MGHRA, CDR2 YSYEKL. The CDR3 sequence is CASSQDGTGGYEQYF. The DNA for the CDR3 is TGCGCCAGCAGCCAAGATGGGACAGGGGGCTACGAGCAGTACTTC.

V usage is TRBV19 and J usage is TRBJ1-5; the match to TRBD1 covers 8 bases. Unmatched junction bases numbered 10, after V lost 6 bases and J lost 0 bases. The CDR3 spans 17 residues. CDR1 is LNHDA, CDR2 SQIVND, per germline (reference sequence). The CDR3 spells CASRTVDRAHSNQPQHF. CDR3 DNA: TGTGCCAGTAGGACTGTGGACAGGGCCCATAGCAATCAGCCCCAGCATTTT.

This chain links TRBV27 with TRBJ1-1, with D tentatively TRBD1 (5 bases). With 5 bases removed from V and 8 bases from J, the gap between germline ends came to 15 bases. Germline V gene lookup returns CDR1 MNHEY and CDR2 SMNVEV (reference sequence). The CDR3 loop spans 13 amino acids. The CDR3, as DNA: TGTGCCAGCAGTAACCTTGGGACCGCCGAAGCTTTCTTT. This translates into CASSNLGTAEAFF.

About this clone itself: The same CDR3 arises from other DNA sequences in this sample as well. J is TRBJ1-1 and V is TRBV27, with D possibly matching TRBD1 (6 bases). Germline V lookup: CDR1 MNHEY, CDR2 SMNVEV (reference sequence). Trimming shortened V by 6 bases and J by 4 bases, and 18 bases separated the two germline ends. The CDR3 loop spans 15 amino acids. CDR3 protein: CASSLSGALGTEAFF. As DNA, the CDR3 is TGTGCCAGCAGCCTCTCGGGGGCGTTGGGCACTGAAGCTTTCTTT.

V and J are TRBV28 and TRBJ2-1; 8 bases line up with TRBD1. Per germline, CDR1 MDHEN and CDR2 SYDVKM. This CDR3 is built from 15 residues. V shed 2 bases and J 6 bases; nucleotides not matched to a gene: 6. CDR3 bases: TGTGCCAGCAGTTTACCCAGACAGGGGTTCAATGAGCAGTTCTTC. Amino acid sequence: CASSLPRQGFNEQFF. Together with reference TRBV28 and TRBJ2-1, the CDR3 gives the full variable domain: DVKVTQSSRYLVKRTGEKVFLECVQDMDHENMFWYRQDPGLGLRLIYFSYDVKMKEKGDIPEGYSVSREKKERFSLILESASTNQTSMYLCASSLPRQGFNEQFFGPGTRLTVL.

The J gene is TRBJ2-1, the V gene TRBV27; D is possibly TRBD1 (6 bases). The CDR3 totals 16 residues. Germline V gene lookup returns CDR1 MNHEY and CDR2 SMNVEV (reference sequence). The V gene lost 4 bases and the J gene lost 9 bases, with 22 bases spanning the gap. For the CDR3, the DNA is TGTGCCAGCAGTTCACAGGACAGACTCTACTGGGGTGAGCAGTTCTTC. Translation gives CASSSQDRLYWGEQFF.

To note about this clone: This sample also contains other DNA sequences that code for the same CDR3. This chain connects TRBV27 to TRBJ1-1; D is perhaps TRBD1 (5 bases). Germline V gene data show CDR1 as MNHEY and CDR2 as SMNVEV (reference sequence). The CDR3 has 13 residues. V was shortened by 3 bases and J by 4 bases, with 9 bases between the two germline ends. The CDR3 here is CASSFGRGTEAFF. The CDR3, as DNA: TGTGCCAGCAGTTTTGGGAGGGGCACTGAAGCTTTCTTT.

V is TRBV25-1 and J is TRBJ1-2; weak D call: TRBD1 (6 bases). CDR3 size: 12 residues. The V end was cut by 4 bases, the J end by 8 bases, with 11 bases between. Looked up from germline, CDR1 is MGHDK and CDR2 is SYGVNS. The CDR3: CASSVGARGYTF. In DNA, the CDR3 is TGTGCCAGCAGTGTGGGGGCTAGGGGCTACACCTTC.

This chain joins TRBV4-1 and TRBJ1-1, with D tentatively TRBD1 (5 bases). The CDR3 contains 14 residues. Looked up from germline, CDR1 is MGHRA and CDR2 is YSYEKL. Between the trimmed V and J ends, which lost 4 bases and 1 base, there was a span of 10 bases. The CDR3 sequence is CASSPQVQNTEAFF. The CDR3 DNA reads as TGCGCCAGCAGCCCACAGGTGCAGAACACTGAAGCTTTCTTT.

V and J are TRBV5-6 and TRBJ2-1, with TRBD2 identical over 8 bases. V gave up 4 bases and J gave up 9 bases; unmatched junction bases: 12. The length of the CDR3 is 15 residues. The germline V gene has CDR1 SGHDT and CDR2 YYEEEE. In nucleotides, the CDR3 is TGTGCCAGCAGCAATTCCGGGACTAGTGGCATTGAGCAGTTCTTC. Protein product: CASSNSGTSGIEQFF.

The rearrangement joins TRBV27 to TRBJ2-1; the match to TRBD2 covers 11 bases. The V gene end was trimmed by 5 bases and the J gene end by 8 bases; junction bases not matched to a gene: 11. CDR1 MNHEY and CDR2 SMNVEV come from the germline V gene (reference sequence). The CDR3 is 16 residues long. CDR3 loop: CASSILAGESGDEQFF. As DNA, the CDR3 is TGTGCCAGCAGTATACTAGCGGGAGAGAGTGGGGATGAGCAGTTCTTC.

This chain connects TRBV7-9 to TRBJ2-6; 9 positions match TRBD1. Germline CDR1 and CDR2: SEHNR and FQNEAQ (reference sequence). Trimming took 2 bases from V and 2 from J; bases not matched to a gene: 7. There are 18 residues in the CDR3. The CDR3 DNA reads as TGTGCCAGCAGCTTAAGTAACAGGGGGCGTGCTGGGGCCAACGTCCTGACTTTC. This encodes CASSLSNRGRAGANVLTF.

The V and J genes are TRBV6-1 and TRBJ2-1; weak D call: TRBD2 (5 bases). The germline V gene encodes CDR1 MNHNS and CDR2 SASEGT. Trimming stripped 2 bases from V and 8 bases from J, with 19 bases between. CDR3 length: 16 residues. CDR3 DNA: TGTGCCAGCAGTGAAATCGAGGGAGCGATCCGTTATGAGCAGTTCTTC. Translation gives CASSEIEGAIRYEQFF.